The 19 T cell receptor beta chains reported below all come from one sample, sequenced in a study of T cell responses to AZD1222 COVID-19 vaccine. Method: immunoSEQ multiplex PCR; TCRdb's copy keeps in-frame clones and lacks some. The table shows approximately 190,000 clones, with roughly nine tenths occurring only once. Source: peripheral blood, taken 28 days after the second dose of the MenACWY control vaccine. The receptors originated from an adult who received the MenACWY meningococcal vaccine as a control.

This chain connects TRBV11-2 to TRBJ1-1, with D possibly TRBD1 on 5 matching bases. The V gene lost 5 bases and the J gene lost 5 bases, with 15 bases spanning the gap. Per the germline V gene, CDR1 is SGHAT and CDR2 is FQNNGV. The CDR3 is 14 residues long. Here the CDR3 reads CASSRGDSLTEAFF. The DNA for the CDR3 is TGTGCCAGCAGCCGAGGGGATTCGTTGACTGAAGCTTTCTTT.

This clone was recorded only once. The rearrangement links TRBV6-2 or TRBV6-3 to TRBJ1-1, with 7 bases identical to TRBD1. Germline CDR1 and CDR2: MNHEY and SVGEGT. The V segment lost 6 bases and the J segment 3 bases; nucleotides outside the gene matches: 16. The CDR3 totals 17 residues. CDR3 protein: CASSFSPSGTADTEAFF. The CDR3 DNA is TGTGCCAGCAGCTTTTCCCCCTCCGGGACAGCCGACACTGAAGCTTTCTTT.

The rearrangement joins TRBV29-1 to TRBJ2-1; D is unresolved. CDR1 is SQVTM and CDR2 is ANQGSEA in the germline V gene. The CDR3 is 12 residues long. V gave up 2 bases and J gave up 7 bases, with 9 bases separating them. The CDR3 DNA sequence: TGCAGCGTTGAACGACTCGTTAATGAGCAGTTCTTC. Protein: CSVERLVNEQFF.

The chain has TRBV10-3 and TRBJ1-5; 7 positions match TRBD1. V was clipped by 7 bases and J by 4 bases; unmatched bases: 4. Germline values: CDR1 ENHRY, CDR2 SYGVKD. The CDR3 loop spans 13 amino acids. Written as DNA, the CDR3 is TGTGCCATCACAGGACAGGAAAATCAGCCCCAGCATTTT. It codes for CAITGQENQPQHF.

V and J are TRBV10-3 and TRBJ2-5; 9 nucleotides line up with TRBD1. The CDR3 totals 13 residues. Per germline, CDR1 ENHRY and CDR2 SYGVKD. The J segment lost 3 bases and the V segment lost 10 bases, leaving 6 bases of the junction unmatched. The chain's CDR3 is CASGTGTEETQYF. The CDR3 DNA reads TGTGCCAGCGGGACAGGGACTGAAGAGACCCAGTACTTC.

The rearrangement joins TRBV7-2 to TRBJ2-7, with D possibly being TRBD1 (6 bases). Germline V gene lookup returns CDR1 SGHTA and CDR2 FQGNSA. Trimming pared 0 bases from V and 3 bases from J, leaving 12 bases between. CDR3 length: 15 amino acids. CDR3 protein: CASSLALQGGYEQYF. The CDR3 nucleotides are TGTGCCAGCAGCTTAGCGCTCCAAGGGGGCTACGAGCAGTACTTC.

The gene calls are TRBV9 and TRBJ2-1; 10 bases are shared with TRBD2. The V gene's germline CDR1 is SGDLS and CDR2 YYNGEE. J lost 7 bases, V lost 0 bases, and 7 bases had no gene match. There are 16 residues in the CDR3. CDR3 in amino acids: CASSVDGAGGRNEQFF. The CDR3 DNA sequence: TGTGCCAGCAGCGTAGACGGAGCGGGAGGGAGGAATGAGCAGTTCTTC.

The chain has TRBV3-1 (or the pseudogene TRBV3-2) and TRBJ2-7; 9 bases fit TRBD2. V gave up 4 bases and J gave up 6 bases; unmatched junction bases: 13. The V gene's germline CDR1 is LGHDT and CDR2 YNNKEL (reference sequence). CDR3 size: 16 residues. CDR3 loop: CASSRRVGTSISEQYF. CDR3 DNA sequence: TGTGCCAGCAGCCGCAGAGTAGGGACTAGCATTAGCGAGCAGTACTTC.

This clone was seen a few times. This rearrangement joins TRBV7-2 to TRBJ1-1; tentative D call: TRBD1 (5 bases). The V gene's germline CDR1 is SGHTA and CDR2 FQGNSA. The CDR3 runs 14 residues. V gave up 4 bases and J gave up 4 bases, with 13 bases separating them. The DNA for the CDR3 is TGTGCCAGCAGCTCCCCGTGGGGGGGCACTGAAGCTTTCTTT. It specifies CASSSPWGGTEAFF.

V usage is TRBV5-1 and J usage is TRBJ1-3; D is uncertain. The CDR3 runs 16 residues. The germline V gene encodes CDR1 SGHRS and CDR2 YFSETQ. With 0 bases removed from V and 0 bases from J, the gap between germline ends came to 10 bases. As DNA, the CDR3 is TGCGCCAGCAGCTTGGGAGGACCTCTCTCTGGAAACACCATATATTTT. This sequence encodes CASSLGGPLSGNTIYF.

The chain has TRBV5-1 and TRBJ2-1; TRBD1 matches at 10 bases. CDR3 length equals 15 residues. CDR1 SGHRS and CDR2 YFSETQ come from the germline V gene. V lost 0 bases to trimming and J lost 6 bases; unmatched junction nucleotides: 3. CDR3 DNA: TGCGCCAGCAGCTTGGGACAGGGGGCCCTCAATGAGCAGTTCTTC. Its protein product is CASSLGQGALNEQFF.

This chain uses TRBV5-1 with TRBJ2-7, with 10 bases identical to TRBD2. Trimming removed 0 bases from V and 6 bases from J; junction bases left unmatched: 3. CDR1 is SGHRS, CDR2 YFSETQ, per germline. The CDR3 totals 14 residues. As DNA, the CDR3 is TGCGCCAGCAGCTTGGCTCTAGCGGGAGCCGAGCAGTACTTC. Translation: CASSLALAGAEQYF.

This chain connects TRBV30 to TRBJ1-2; no definite D call. Germline V gives CDR1 GTSNPN, CDR2 SVGIG (reference sequence). V shed 3 bases and J shed 4 bases, with 9 bases lying between them. CDR3 size: 12 residues. CDR3 sequence reads: CAWRPNSYGYTF. As DNA, the CDR3 is TGTGCCTGGAGGCCAAACAGCTATGGCTACACCTTC.

The V gene is TRBV7-9, the J gene TRBJ2-3, with TRBD2 matching 9 bases. In germline, CDR1 is SEHNR, CDR2 FQNEAQ (reference sequence). The CDR3 totals 14 residues. V dropped 6 bases and J dropped 2; count of bases not matched to a gene: 3. DNA of the CDR3: TGTGCCAGCAGTCCTAGCGGGGTCACAGATACGCAGTATTTT. This sequence encodes CASSPSGVTDTQYF.

This clone was counted once. The V gene is TRBV11-2, the J gene TRBJ1-2, with D tentatively TRBD1 (5 bases). Trimming shortened V by 5 bases and J by 7 bases, and 14 bases separated the two germline ends. CDR1 SGHAT and CDR2 FQNNGV come from the germline V gene. The CDR3 consists of 13 residues. CDR3 in amino acids: CASSLGRGGGYTF. The CDR3 DNA reads as TGTGCCAGCAGCCTGGGGAGGGGTGGTGGCTACACCTTC.

This chain joins TRBV19 and TRBJ1-6; D possibly corresponds to TRBD1 (5 bases). The CDR3 length is 14 residues. Germline V gives CDR1 LNHDA, CDR2 SQIVND (reference sequence). The ends were cut back, 3 bases at V and 10 bases at J, with 13 bases in the middle. Here the CDR3 reads CASSIGDSRSPLHF. The CDR3 nucleotides are TGTGCCAGTAGTATCGGGGACTCCAGGTCACCCCTCCACTTT.

CDR3 DNA: TGTGCCAGCAGCCCCAGACAGGGCTCTGGAAACACCATATATTTT. Protein product: CASSPRQGSGNTIYF. V and J are TRBV9 and TRBJ1-3; 7 bases map to TRBD1. J lost 0 bases, V lost 4 bases, and 4 bases had no gene match. Looked up from germline, CDR1 is SGDLS and CDR2 is YYNGEE. This CDR3 is built from 15 residues.

CDR3 sequence: CASSLGGRNYGYTF. CDR3 DNA: TGTGCCAGCAGCTTAGGGGGACGGAATTATGGCTACACCTTC. The chain carries TRBV5-4 and TRBJ1-2; D possibly corresponds to TRBD1 (6 bases). The CDR3 loop spans 14 amino acids. CDR1 and CDR2 from the germline V gene are SGHNT and YYREEE (reference sequence). V was cut by 2 bases and J by 5 bases, with 13 bases left in between.

This chain links TRBV19 with TRBJ2-5; D not resolved. This CDR3 is built from 11 residues. Germline CDR1 LNHDA, CDR2 SQIVND (reference sequence). Deletions cut 6 bases from V and 5 bases from J, with 7 bases between. The CDR3 spells CASRIEETQYF. DNA of the CDR3: TGTGCCAGTAGAATCGAGGAGACCCAGTACTTC.